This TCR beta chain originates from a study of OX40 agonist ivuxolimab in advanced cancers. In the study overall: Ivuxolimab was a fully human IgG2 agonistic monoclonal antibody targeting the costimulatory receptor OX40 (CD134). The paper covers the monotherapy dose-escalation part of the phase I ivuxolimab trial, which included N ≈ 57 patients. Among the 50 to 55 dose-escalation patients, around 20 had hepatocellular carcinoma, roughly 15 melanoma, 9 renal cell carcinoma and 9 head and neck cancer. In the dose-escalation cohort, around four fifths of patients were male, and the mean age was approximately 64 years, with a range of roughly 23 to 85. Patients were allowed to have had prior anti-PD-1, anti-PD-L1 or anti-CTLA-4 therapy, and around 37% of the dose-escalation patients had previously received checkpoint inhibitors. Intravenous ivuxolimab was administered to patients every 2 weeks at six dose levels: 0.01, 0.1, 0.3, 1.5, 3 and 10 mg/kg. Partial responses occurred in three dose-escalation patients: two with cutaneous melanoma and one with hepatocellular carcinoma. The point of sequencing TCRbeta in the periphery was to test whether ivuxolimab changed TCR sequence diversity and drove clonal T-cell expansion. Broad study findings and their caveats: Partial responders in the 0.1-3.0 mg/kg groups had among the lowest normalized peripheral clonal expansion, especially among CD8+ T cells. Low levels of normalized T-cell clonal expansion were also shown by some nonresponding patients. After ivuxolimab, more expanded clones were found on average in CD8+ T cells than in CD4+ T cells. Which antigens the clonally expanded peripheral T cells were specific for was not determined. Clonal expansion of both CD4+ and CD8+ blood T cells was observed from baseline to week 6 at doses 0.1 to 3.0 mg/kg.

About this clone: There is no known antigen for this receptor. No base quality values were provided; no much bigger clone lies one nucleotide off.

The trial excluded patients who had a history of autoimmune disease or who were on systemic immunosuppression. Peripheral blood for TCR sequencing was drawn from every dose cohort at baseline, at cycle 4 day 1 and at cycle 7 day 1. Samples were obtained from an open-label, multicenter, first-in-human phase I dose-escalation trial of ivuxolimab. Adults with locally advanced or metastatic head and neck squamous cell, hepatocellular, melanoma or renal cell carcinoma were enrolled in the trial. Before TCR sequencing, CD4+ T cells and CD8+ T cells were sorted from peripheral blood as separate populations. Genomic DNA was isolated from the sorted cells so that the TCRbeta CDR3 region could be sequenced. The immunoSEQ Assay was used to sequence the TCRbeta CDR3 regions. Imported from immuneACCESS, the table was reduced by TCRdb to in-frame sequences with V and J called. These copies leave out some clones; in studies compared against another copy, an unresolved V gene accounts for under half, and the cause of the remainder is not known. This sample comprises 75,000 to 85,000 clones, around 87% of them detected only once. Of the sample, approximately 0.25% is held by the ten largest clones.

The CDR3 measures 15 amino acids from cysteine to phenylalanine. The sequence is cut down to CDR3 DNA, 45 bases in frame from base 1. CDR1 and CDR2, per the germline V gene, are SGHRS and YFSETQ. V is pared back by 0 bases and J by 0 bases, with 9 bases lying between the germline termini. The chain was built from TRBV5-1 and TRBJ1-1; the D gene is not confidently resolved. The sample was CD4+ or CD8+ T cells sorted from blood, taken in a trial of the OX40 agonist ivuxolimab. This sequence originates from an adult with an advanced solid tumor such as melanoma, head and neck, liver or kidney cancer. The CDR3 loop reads CASSLAVGMNTEAFF. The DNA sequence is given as TGCGCCAGCAGCTTGGCCGTGGGAATGAACACTGAAGCTTTCTTT.